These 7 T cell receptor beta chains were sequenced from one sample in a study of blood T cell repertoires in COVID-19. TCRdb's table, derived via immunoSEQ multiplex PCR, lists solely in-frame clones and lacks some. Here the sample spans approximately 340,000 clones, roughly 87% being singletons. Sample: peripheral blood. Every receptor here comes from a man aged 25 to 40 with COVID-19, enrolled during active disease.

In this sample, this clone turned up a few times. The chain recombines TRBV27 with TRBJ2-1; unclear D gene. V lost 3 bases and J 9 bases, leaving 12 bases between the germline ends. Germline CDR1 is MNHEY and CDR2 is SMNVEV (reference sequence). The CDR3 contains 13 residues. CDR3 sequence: CASSFGEGGEQFF. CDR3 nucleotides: TGTGCCAGCAGTTTCGGCGAAGGCGGTGAGCAGTTCTTC.

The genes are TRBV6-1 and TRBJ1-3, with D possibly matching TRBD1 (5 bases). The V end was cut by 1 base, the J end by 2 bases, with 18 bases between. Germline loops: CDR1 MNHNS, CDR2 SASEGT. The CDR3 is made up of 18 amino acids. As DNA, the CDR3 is TGTGCCAGCAGTGAAGATGGTACGGCCGCAGGGACTGGAAACACCATATATTTT. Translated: CASSEDGTAAGTGNTIYF.

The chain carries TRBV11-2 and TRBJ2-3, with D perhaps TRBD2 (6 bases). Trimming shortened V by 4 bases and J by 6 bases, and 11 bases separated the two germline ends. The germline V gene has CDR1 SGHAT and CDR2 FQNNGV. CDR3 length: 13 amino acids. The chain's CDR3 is CASSSDRGDTQYF. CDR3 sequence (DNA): TGTGCCAGCAGCTCCGATCGGGGGGATACGCAGTATTTT.

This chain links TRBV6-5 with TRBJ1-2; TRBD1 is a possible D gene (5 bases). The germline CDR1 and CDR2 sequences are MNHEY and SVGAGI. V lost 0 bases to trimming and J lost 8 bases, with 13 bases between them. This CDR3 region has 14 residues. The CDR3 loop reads CASSYSRDWNGYTF. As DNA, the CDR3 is TGTGCCAGCAGTTACTCCAGGGACTGGAACGGCTACACCTTC.

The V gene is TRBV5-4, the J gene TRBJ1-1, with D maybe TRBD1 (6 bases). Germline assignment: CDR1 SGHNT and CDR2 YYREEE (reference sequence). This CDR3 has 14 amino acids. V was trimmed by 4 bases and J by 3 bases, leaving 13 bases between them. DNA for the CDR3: TGTGCCAGCAGCAAGTTCAGGGGAGACACTGAAGCTTTCTTT. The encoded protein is CASSKFRGDTEAFF. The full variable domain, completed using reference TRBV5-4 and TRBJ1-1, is ETGVTQSPTHLIKTRGQQVTLRCSSQSGHNTVSWYQQALGQGPQFIFQYYREEENGRGNFPPRFSGLQFPNYSSELNVNALELDDSALYLCASSKFRGDTEAFFGQGTRLTVV.

CDR3 region: CASWPSGRDTQYF. In nucleotides, the CDR3 is TGTGCCAGCTGGCCTAGCGGGAGAGATACGCAGTATTTT. The chain is built from TRBV6-5 and TRBJ2-3, with 10 bases identical to TRBD2. In germline, CDR1 is MNHEY, CDR2 SVGAGI. With V trimmed by 8 bases and J by 5 bases, 4 bases remained unmatched. This CDR3 is 13 amino acids long.

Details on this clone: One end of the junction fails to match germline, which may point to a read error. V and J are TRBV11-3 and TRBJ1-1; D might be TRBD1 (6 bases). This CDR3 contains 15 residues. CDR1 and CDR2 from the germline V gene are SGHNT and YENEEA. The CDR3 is CANSLGGGADTEAFF. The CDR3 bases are TGTGCCAACAGCTTAGGGGGGGGCGCGGATACCGAAGCTTTCTTT.